This TCR beta chain was recorded in a study of identical twins. Findings of the study overall: Out-of-frame beta sequences exhibited a weaker degree of excess twin sharing. Clonotypes of the beta chain that were abundant in cord blood carried fewer insertions (memory repertoires showed none).

Through template switching, a universal primer site was introduced, and the cDNA contained unique molecular identifiers. TCRdb analysed the 5' RACE reads with MiXCR anew, one entry per CDR3 protein. The repertoire holds 120,000 to 150,000 distinct CDR3 sequences, roughly 3.5% seen once, with about 7.8% in the top ten. This clonotype has a count of ten or more. Its antigen is undetermined. V trimming: 4 bases; J trimming: 0 bases; junction bases outside the gene matches: 10. Germline CDR1 and CDR2: KGHDR and SFDVKD. The CDR3 spans 18 residues. V is TRBV24-1 and J is TRBJ1-3; 8 bases are shared with TRBD1. This clonotype was obtained from a man aged 18 to 29 in good health. The sequencing sample was made of memory T cells sorted from blood. DNA of the CDR3: TGTGCCACCAGTGACCGTCCCGGGACAGGTACCTCTGGAAACACCATATATTTT. This gives the protein CATSDRPGTGTSGNTIYF.